The 3 T cell receptor beta chains below come from one sample, sequenced in a study of blood T cell repertoires in COVID-19. Here immunoSEQ multiplex PCR was the method, and the copy in TCRdb shows in-frame clones only, minus some. The repertoire holds about 170,000 clones, with 70% to 80% as singletons. Sequencing was carried out using peripheral blood. These receptors were taken from a man between 60 and 75 years old with acute or convalescent COVID-19.

J is TRBJ1-4 and V is TRBV7-3, with a tentative D call TRBD1 (6 bases). The CDR3 totals 15 residues. Germline CDR1 SGHTA, CDR2 FQGTGA. V lost 2 bases, J lost 2 bases, and 9 bases lay in between. CDR3 in DNA: TGTGCCAGCAGCTTAGAGGGGGGGACTAATGAAAAACTGTTTTTT. It translates to CASSLEGGTNEKLFF.

The genes are TRBV24-1 and TRBJ1-1; TRBD1 is a possible D gene (6 bases). Germline values: CDR1 KGHDR, CDR2 SFDVKD. This CDR3 comprises 12 residues. V lost 6 bases and J 5 bases, leaving 9 bases between the germline ends. CDR3: CATSSGATEAFF. Here the CDR3 DNA reads TGTGCCACCAGTTCAGGGGCGACTGAAGCTTTCTTT.

The chain employs TRBV11-3 and TRBJ2-5; D ambiguous. The CDR3 runs to 14 residues. Trimming cost V 1 base and J 0 bases, with 6 bases left between them. Per the germline V gene, CDR1 is SGHNT and CDR2 is YENEEA. In DNA, the CDR3 is TGTGCCAGCAGCTTAGGAACGGACCAAGAGACCCAGTACTTC. Its translation: CASSLGTDQETQYF. Filled out from reference TRBV11-3 and TRBJ2-5, the complete variable domain reads EAGVVQSPRYKIIEKKQPVAFWCNPISGHNTLYWYLQNLGQGPELLIRYENEEAVDDSQLPKDRFSAERLKGVDSTLKIQPAELGDSAVYLCASSLGTDQETQYFGPGTRLLVL.